Below are 16 T cell receptor beta chains sequenced from a single sample in a study of blood T cell repertoires in COVID-19. The protocol was immunoSEQ multiplex PCR, while the TCRdb copy is restricted to in-frame clones and leaves out a portion. The sample has about 200,000 clones, approximately 80% seen once. Input material: PBMCs or T cells enriched from blood (not recorded which). These receptors were collected from a woman between 40 and 50 years old with acute COVID-19.

This chain joins TRBV30 and TRBJ1-3; D may be TRBD1 (6 bases). This CDR3 has 14 residues. The ends were cut back, 4 bases at V and 0 bases at J, with 10 bases in the middle. CDR1 and CDR2 from the germline V gene are GTSNPN and SVGIG (reference sequence). The CDR3: CAWTKGGSGNTIYF. CDR3 sequence (DNA): TGTGCCTGGACGAAAGGGGGCTCTGGAAACACCATATATTTT. Full variable domain (rest looked up from reference TRBV30 and TRBJ1-3): SQTIHQWPATLVQPVGSPLSLECTVEGTSNPNLYWYRQAAGRGLQLLFYSVGIGQISSEVPQNLSASRPQDRQFILSSKKLLLSDSGFYLCAWTKGGSGNTIYFGEGSWLTVV.

The genes are TRBV19 and TRBJ1-5; possibly TRBD1 for D (5 bases). The V gene lost 3 bases and the J gene lost 6 bases, with 15 bases spanning the gap. CDR1 LNHDA and CDR2 SQIVND come from the germline V gene (reference sequence). This CDR3 is 15 amino acids long. CDR3 DNA: TGTGCCAGTAGTATTGGGGGGAGAAGGGGTCAGCCCCAGCATTTT. It translates to CASSIGGRRGQPQHF.

In nucleotides, the CDR3 is TGTGCCAGCAGCCGTGGACAGGGACGGGAGCAGTACTTC. As protein: CASSRGQGREQYF. This chain joins TRBV6-5 and TRBJ2-7, with 8 positions matching TRBD1. The germline CDR1 and CDR2 sequences are MNHEY and SVGAGI. The junction had 8 bases not matched to a gene; V was cut back by 6 bases and J by 7 bases. There are 13 residues in the CDR3.

This chain joins TRBV5-1 and TRBJ1-2, with D uncertain. Germline values: CDR1 SGHRS, CDR2 YFSETQ. This CDR3 is built from 13 residues. Trimming shortened V by 4 bases and J by 1 base, and 8 bases separated the two germline ends. The CDR3 loop is CASSLRINYGYTF. The CDR3 DNA reads as TGCGCCAGCAGCCTGCGGATTAACTATGGCTACACCTTC.

The chain uses TRBV11-2 and TRBJ2-2, with D maybe TRBD2 (5 bases). V gave up 0 bases and J gave up 6 bases, with 8 bases separating them. Germline lookup yields CDR1 SGHAT and CDR2 FQNNGV. This CDR3 contains 14 residues. This CDR3 is CASSLDTRAGELFF. The CDR3 DNA is TGTGCCAGCAGCTTAGATACGAGGGCCGGGGAGCTGTTTTTT.

The V and J genes are TRBV2 and TRBJ1-2; D unclear. This CDR3 comprises 15 residues. Trimming cost V 2 bases and J 0 bases, with 10 bases left between them. CDR1 is SNHLY and CDR2 is FYNNEI in the germline V gene. The DNA for the CDR3 is TGTGCCAGCAGTGAATTAGACGGAGCTAACTATGGCTACACCTTC. This translates into CASSELDGANYGYTF. The full variable domain, completed using reference TRBV2 and TRBJ1-2, is EPEVTQTPSHQVTQMGQEVILRCVPISNHLYFYWYRQILGQKVEFLVSFYNNEISEKSEIFDDQFSVERPDGSNFTLKIRSTKLEDSAMYFCASSELDGANYGYTFGSGTRLTVV.

The chain has TRBV7-2 and TRBJ2-7; 9 bases fit TRBD1. CDR1 is SGHTA and CDR2 is FQGNSA in the germline V gene. V lost 5 bases to trimming and J lost 6 bases; unmatched junction nucleotides: 11. The CDR3 spans 15 residues. In nucleotides, the CDR3 is TGTGCCAGCAGCCCGAGACAGGGGGTTTCCCTCGAGCAGTACTTC. Protein: CASSPRQGVSLEQYF.

This clone appeared a single time. The chain couples TRBV7-2 to TRBJ2-2; maybe TRBD2 (5 bases). Germline-derived CDR1 and CDR2 are SGHTA and FQGNSA. The ends were cut back, 5 bases at V and 4 bases at J, with 14 bases in the middle. The CDR3 loop spans 15 amino acids. The CDR3: CASSPRFGGTGELFF. The CDR3 nucleotides read TGTGCCAGCAGCCCCCGATTTGGAGGCACCGGGGAGCTGTTTTTT.

The chain couples TRBV6-5 to TRBJ1-5, with 8 bases identical to TRBD1. CDR3 length equals 13 residues. J lost 7 bases, V lost 5 bases, and 4 bases had no gene match. CDR1 and CDR2 from the germline V gene are MNHEY and SVGAGI. CDR3 DNA sequence: TGTGCCAGCAGTATACAGGGGGGACAGCCCCAGCATTTT. Its translation is CASSIQGGQPQHF.

The genes are TRBV10-3 and TRBJ1-2, with 8 bases fitting TRBD1. Trimming took 6 bases from V and 4 from J; bases not matched to a gene: 10. The CDR3 spans 15 residues. Germline V lookup: CDR1 ENHRY, CDR2 SYGVKD. The CDR3 is CAIRQTTGQVYGYTF. As DNA, the CDR3 is TGTGCCATCAGACAAACCACGGGACAGGTCTATGGCTACACCTTC.

This clone appeared a single time. The genes are TRBV5-6 and TRBJ2-3; 9 nucleotides align to TRBD2. Per germline, CDR1 SGHDT and CDR2 YYEEEE. V shed 3 bases and J 0 bases; nucleotides not matched to a gene: 8. The CDR3 totals 17 residues. The CDR3 DNA follows: TGTGCCAGCAGCTACTACCGACTAGCGGCTAGCACAGATACGCAGTATTTT. This gives the protein CASSYYRLAASTDTQYF.

The chain carries TRBV27 and TRBJ2-2; D call uncertain. Germline lookup yields CDR1 MNHEY and CDR2 SMNVEV (reference sequence). The V and J ends lost 5 bases and 4 bases respectively, with 5 bases between them. This CDR3 has 12 residues. The CDR3 nucleotides read TGTGCCAGCAGTAGCCCCACCGGGGAGCTGTTTTTT. Its protein product is CASSSPTGELFF.

The table lists this clone with a few counts. The V and J genes are TRBV15 and TRBJ1-1; D unclear. V lost 0 bases, J lost 8 bases, and 13 bases lay in between. The CDR3 extends over 14 amino acids. CDR1 is LNHNV, CDR2 YYDKDF, per germline (reference sequence). CDR3 bases: TGTGCCACCAGCAGAGATCACGGCGGGGAAGAAGCTTTCTTT. Residues: CATSRDHGGEEAFF.

The V call is TRBV25-1, the J call TRBJ1-1; TRBD1 is a possible D gene (6 bases). Germline CDR1 MGHDK, CDR2 SYGVNS. The CDR3 has 15 residues. V lost 4 bases and J lost 3, with 15 bases in between. The CDR3 reads CASSAEQGVYTEAFF. The DNA for the CDR3 is TGTGCCAGCAGTGCAGAACAGGGTGTTTACACTGAAGCTTTCTTT. The full variable domain, rest sourced from reference TRBV25-1 and TRBJ1-1, is EADIYQTPRYLVIGTGKKITLECSQTMGHDKMYWYQQDPGMELHLIHYSYGVNSTEKGDLSSESTVSRIRTEHFPLTLESARPSHTSQYLCASSAEQGVYTEAFFGQGTRLTVV.

The rearrangement links TRBV27 to TRBJ1-5; D unresolved. CDR1 is MNHEY and CDR2 is SMNVEV in the germline V gene (reference sequence). Trimming left V 0 bases short and J 1 base short, with 7 bases between. This CDR3 region has 15 residues. The CDR3 protein is CASSLSHLSNQPQHF. In DNA, the CDR3 is TGTGCCAGCAGTTTATCCCACTTAAGCAATCAGCCCCAGCATTTT.

This chain links TRBV7-8 with TRBJ1-6; 8 positions match TRBD1. Germline CDR1 and CDR2: SGHVS and FQNEAQ. The CDR3 sequence is 14 residues long. Losses at the gene ends were 6 bases for V and 8 bases for J; bases not matched to a gene: 6. The CDR3 is CASRPTGEDSPLHF. The CDR3 DNA follows: TGTGCCAGCAGACCGACAGGGGAAGATTCACCCCTCCACTTT.